Below are 23 T cell receptor beta chains sequenced from a single sample in a study of shared clonotypes between healthy human individuals. Clones were read by immunoSEQ multiplex PCR, and TCRdb kept only the in-frame ones, dropping some. This repertoire shows about 980,000 clones, over 75% found once; its top ten account for about 1.5%. The source material was memory CD4+ T cells sorted from blood. Subset specified: CD45RA-negative fraction. The receptors here all came from a man between 18 and 35 years old in good health.

V is TRBV21-1 and J is TRBJ2-1; TRBD2 reflects the table's D call only, with no check against the DNA. TRBV21-1 is a documented pseudogene. The CDR3 is 16 residues long. The CDR3 DNA sequence: TGTGCCAGCTTAAAAGCGGACGCTCGGGGCTACAATGAGCAGTTCTTC. It specifies CASLKADARGYNEQFF.

The chain employs TRBV5-1 and TRBJ2-1; D unclear. Between the trimmed V and J ends, which lost 5 bases and 2 bases, there was a span of 8 bases. Per germline, CDR1 SGHRS and CDR2 YFSETQ. The CDR3 contains 13 residues. The chain's CDR3 is CASRPAAYNEQFF. Written as DNA, the CDR3 is TGCGCCAGCAGACCAGCAGCCTACAATGAGCAGTTCTTC.

The chain uses TRBV6-5 and TRBJ1-2, with 11 bases that match TRBD1. Germline values: CDR1 MNHEY, CDR2 SVGAGI. The CDR3 runs 14 residues. With 6 bases clipped from V and 8 bases from J, the junction kept 8 bases outside the gene matches. The CDR3 DNA follows: TGTGCCAGCAGCAGGGGACAGGGGGGAGGGGGCTACACCTTC. Protein: CASSRGQGGGGYTF.

The count of this clone is one. The gene calls are TRBV27 and TRBJ1-6; 10 bases align to TRBD1. The V gene end was trimmed by 1 base and the J gene end by 10 bases; junction bases not matched to a gene: 4. The CDR3 loop spans 15 amino acids. The germline V gene encodes CDR1 MNHEY and CDR2 SMNVEV (reference sequence). CDR3 in amino acids: CASSLLTGGGSPLHF. CDR3 bases: TGTGCCAGCAGTTTATTGACAGGGGGCGGCTCACCCCTCCACTTT.

Turning to this clone: Other DNA variants within this sample encode the same CDR3. The rearrangement links TRBV2 to TRBJ1-2; D unclear. The V and J ends lost 3 bases and 2 bases respectively, with 4 bases between them. Germline CDR1 is SNHLY and CDR2 is FYNNEI. This CDR3 comprises 12 residues. CDR3 region: CASSDRNYGYTF. Here the CDR3 DNA reads TGTGCCAGCAGTGACAGAAACTATGGCTACACCTTC.

The V and J genes are TRBV11-2 and TRBJ2-7; TRBD1 matches 7 bases. The V gene's germline CDR1 is SGHAT and CDR2 FQNNGV. J gave up 4 bases and V 0 bases, and 6 bases lay outside the gene matches. This CDR3 contains 15 residues. The CDR3 nucleotides read TGTGCCAGCAGCTTAGAGACAGGGTGGGTATACGAGCAGTACTTC. It encodes CASSLETGWVYEQYF.

This chain connects TRBV14 to TRBJ1-2; maybe TRBD1 (5 bases). CDR3 length equals 15 residues. V was trimmed by 4 bases and J by 3 bases, leaving 15 bases between them. Germline V CDR1 and CDR2: SGHDN, FVKESK. DNA of the CDR3: TGTGCCAGCAGCCCCAGGGTTAGGAACTACTATGGCTACACCTTC. Protein product: CASSPRVRNYYGYTF.

As DNA, the CDR3 is TGCGCCAGCAGCCATGGTTCCTACGAGCAGTACTTC. This translates into CASSHGSYEQYF. This chain joins TRBV10-1 and TRBJ2-7; D uncertain. This CDR3 comprises 12 residues. V lost 6 bases to trimming and J lost 1 base, with 7 bases between them. Germline-derived CDR1 and CDR2 are WNHNN and SYGVQD (reference sequence).

The rearrangement uses TRBV10-3 and TRBJ2-5, with D possibly being TRBD1 (5 bases). Germline CDR1 is ENHRY and CDR2 is SYGVKD. The CDR3 covers 12 residues. V lost 10 bases and J 1 base, leaving 10 bases between the germline ends. CDR3: CATSGAQETQYF. DNA for the CDR3: TGTGCCACATCTGGGGCCCAAGAGACCCAGTACTTC.

The chain uses TRBV5-4 and TRBJ2-7; maybe TRBD2 (5 bases). V was clipped by 4 bases and J by 2 bases, with 16 bases between them. This CDR3 is built from 15 residues. The germline V gene has CDR1 SGHNT and CDR2 YYREEE (reference sequence). CDR3 coding DNA: TGTGCCAGCAGCCCGGTGGCCGGGAAACCCTACGAGCAGTACTTC. This codes for CASSPVAGKPYEQYF.

The V call is TRBV30, the J call TRBJ1-3, with D possibly TRBD1 on 6 matching bases. The CDR3 has 14 residues. Trimming removed 4 bases from V and 1 base from J, with 11 bases in between. In germline, CDR1 is GTSNPN, CDR2 SVGIG (reference sequence). DNA of the CDR3: TGTGCCTGGAAGTCGGACAGTTCTGGAAACACCATATATTTT. Protein sequence: CAWKSDSSGNTIYF.

The CDR3 nucleotides read TGTGCCTGGAATTTTGGCGGGAGAGGTATTGAGCAGTTCTTC. Encoded protein: CAWNFGGRGIEQFF. This chain joins TRBV30 and TRBJ2-1, with 7 bases aligning to TRBD2. Per the germline V gene, CDR1 is GTSNPN and CDR2 is SVGIG (reference sequence). Trimming removed 4 bases from V and 9 bases from J; junction bases left unmatched: 12. The CDR3 runs 14 residues.

In DNA form, the CDR3 reads TGTGCCAGCTCCCACGGAAAGGCCTCGGAAAAACTGTTTTTT. This encodes CASSHGKASEKLFF. The genes are TRBV18 and TRBJ1-4; D not certain. CDR1 is KGHSH and CDR2 is LQKENI in the germline V gene. The CDR3 has 14 residues. The ends were cut back, 6 bases at V and 8 bases at J, with 16 bases in the middle.

This clone was seen once. The chain joins TRBV10-3 to TRBJ2-7; 8 positions agree with TRBD1. After removal of 4 bases from V and 1 base from J, the junction contained 3 bases not matched to a gene. The CDR3 extends over 14 amino acids. The germline gives CDR1 ENHRY, CDR2 SYGVKD. The CDR3 DNA follows: TGTGCCATCAGTGGACAGGGGATGTCCTACGAGCAGTACTTC. Translation: CAISGQGMSYEQYF.

This sequence joins TRBV7-9 and TRBJ2-5; D gene ambiguous. This CDR3 comprises 13 residues. Germline V gene lookup returns CDR1 SEHNR and CDR2 FQNEAQ (reference sequence). V was trimmed by 2 bases and J by 1 base, leaving 5 bases between them. CDR3 DNA sequence: TGTGCCAGCAGCTTATCCCCCCAAGAGACCCAGTACTTC. Protein product: CASSLSPQETQYF. Full variable domain (rest looked up from reference TRBV7-9 and TRBJ2-5): DTGVSQNPRHKITKRGQNVTFRCDPISEHNRLYWYRQTLGQGPEFLTYFQNEAQLEKSRLLSDRFSAERPKGSFSTLEIQRTEQGDSAMYLCASSLSPQETQYFGPGTRLLVL.

The CDR3 DNA reads TGTGCCAGCAGTTTATGGGCAATTAAGGATGGCTACACCTTC. Translating it yields CASSLWAIKDGYTF. V and J are TRBV28 and TRBJ1-2, with D hard to call. Germline CDR1 and CDR2: MDHEN and SYDVKM. Deletions cut 0 bases from V and 6 bases from J, with 11 bases between. This CDR3 has 14 residues.

CDR3 nucleotides: TGTGCCTGGATGCCAGGGACAGATACGCAGTATTTT. As protein: CAWMPGTDTQYF. The V call is TRBV30, the J call TRBJ2-3; D perhaps matches TRBD1 (5 bases). The V and J ends lost 4 bases and 3 bases respectively, with 8 bases between them. The CDR3 is made up of 12 amino acids. Germline V gene data show CDR1 as GTSNPN and CDR2 as SVGIG (reference sequence).

This chain links TRBV28 with TRBJ1-5; D is unresolved. V dropped 6 bases and J dropped 7 bases, with 13 bases sitting between them. CDR1 is MDHEN, CDR2 SYDVKM, per germline. This CDR3 comprises 13 residues. The CDR3 bases are TGTGCCAGCAGGACCGTAGGAGGACAGCCCCAGCATTTT. Protein sequence: CASRTVGGQPQHF.

Concerning this clone: Being one base from a much bigger clone, this may be a read error. The chain joins TRBV27 to TRBJ1-6; D is perhaps TRBD1 (5 bases). The V gene's germline CDR1 is MNHEY and CDR2 SMNVEV (reference sequence). The V end was cut by 3 bases, the J end by 5 bases, with 8 bases between. This CDR3 comprises 14 residues. Here the CDR3 DNA reads TGTGCCAGCAGTTTTCGGGGGGATAATTCACCCCTCCACTTT. Its protein is CASSFRGDNSPLHF.

This clone was counted once. V and J are TRBV7-9 and TRBJ2-3, with 14 bases matching TRBD2. V gave up 5 bases and J gave up 4 bases; unmatched junction bases: 5. The CDR3 runs 16 residues. Germline lookup yields CDR1 SEHNR and CDR2 FQNEAQ (reference sequence). The CDR3 DNA reads TGTGCCAGCAGCGCGGGGACTAGCGGGAGTGCAGATACGCAGTATTTT. Translation gives CASSAGTSGSADTQYF. The complete variable domain, with remaining parts taken from reference TRBV7-9 and TRBJ2-3, reads DTGVSQNPRHKITKRGQNVTFRCDPISEHNRLYWYRQTLGQGPEFLTYFQNEAQLEKSRLLSDRFSAERPKGSFSTLEIQRTEQGDSAMYLCASSAGTSGSADTQYFGPGTRLTVL.

This clone was recorded at least ten times. This chain links TRBV7-2 with TRBJ2-1; TRBD2 agrees at 15 bases. Germline assignment: CDR1 SGHTA and CDR2 FQGNSA. V shed 5 bases, J shed 1 base, and the junction held 3 bases outside the gene matches. The length of the CDR3 is 17 residues. The CDR3 is CASSAGTSGRSYNEQFF. CDR3 in DNA: TGTGCCAGCAGCGCGGGGACTAGCGGGAGGTCCTACAATGAGCAGTTCTTC.

The V and J genes are TRBV6-1 and TRBJ2-2; weak D call: TRBD2 (5 bases). The CDR3 runs to 13 residues. Trimming pared 6 bases from V and 4 bases from J, leaving 9 bases between. Germline CDR1 and CDR2: MNHNS and SASEGT. DNA of the CDR3: TGTGCCAGCAGACTAGTTCTCACCGGGGAGCTGTTTTTT. It translates to CASRLVLTGELFF.

This chain joins TRBV4-1 and TRBJ1-1; maybe TRBD1 (6 bases). Deletions cut 0 bases from V and 4 bases from J, with 24 bases between. Germline values: CDR1 MGHRA, CDR2 YSYEKL. This CDR3 has 19 amino acids. CDR3: CASSQDTGGPFRLSTEAFF. The DNA for the CDR3 is TGCGCCAGCAGCCAAGATACCGGGGGGCCCTTTCGTTTGAGCACTGAAGCTTTCTTT.